The T cell receptor beta chain under discussion was sequenced for a study of blood T cell repertoires in COVID-19. Across the whole study: COVID-19 samples from acute and convalescent phases originated in the United States, Italy and Spain. PBMCs, B-cell-depleted T cells, or T cells provided the cDNA or gDNA that made up the material.

Authors' methods: Reference gene primers were amplified, and this amplification served to estimate nucleated cell counts. This table comes from immunoSEQ multiplex PCR, and its TCRdb copy is limited to in-frame clones, with some not included. V, J and clone size are those of that table, while D and trimming were read from the DNA. The table lists roughly 340,000 clones, around nine tenths of them singletons. V was clipped by 4 bases and J by 6 bases, with 17 bases between them. The germline gives CDR1 SGHRS, CDR2 YFSETQ. This CDR3 spans 15 amino acids. The sequence came from a woman between 18 and 29 years old who had recovered from COVID-19. J is TRBJ2-1 and V is TRBV5-1; tentatively, D is TRBD1 (6 bases). The sequenced sample was peripheral blood. As DNA, the CDR3 is TGCGCCAGCAGCGTGGATGGACAGAGGGTCAATGAGCAGTTCTTC. The encoded protein is CASSVDGQRVNEQFF.